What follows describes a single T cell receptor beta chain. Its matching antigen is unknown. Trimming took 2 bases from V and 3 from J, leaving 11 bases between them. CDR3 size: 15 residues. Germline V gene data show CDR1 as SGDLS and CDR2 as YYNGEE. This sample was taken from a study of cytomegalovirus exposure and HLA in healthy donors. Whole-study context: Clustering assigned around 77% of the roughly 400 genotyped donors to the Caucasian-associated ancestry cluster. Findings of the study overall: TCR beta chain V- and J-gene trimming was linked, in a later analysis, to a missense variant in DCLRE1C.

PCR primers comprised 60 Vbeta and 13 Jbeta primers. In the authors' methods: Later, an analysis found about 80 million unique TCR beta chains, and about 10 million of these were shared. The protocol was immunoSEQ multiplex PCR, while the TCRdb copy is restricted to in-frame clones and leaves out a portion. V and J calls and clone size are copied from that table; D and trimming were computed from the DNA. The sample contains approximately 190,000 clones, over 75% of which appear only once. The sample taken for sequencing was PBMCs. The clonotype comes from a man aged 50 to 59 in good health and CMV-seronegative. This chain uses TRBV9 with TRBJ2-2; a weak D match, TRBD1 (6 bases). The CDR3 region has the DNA TGTGCCAGCAGCGTGAACGCAGGGGACACCGGGGAGCTGTTTTTT. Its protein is CASSVNAGDTGELFF.